The text below deals with one TCR beta chain. What it binds is unknown. The CDR3 spans 15 residues. J lost 3 bases, V lost 5 bases, and 7 bases had no gene match. Germline V lookup: CDR1 SGHTA, CDR2 FQGNSA. The data were taken from a study of T-cell memory formation after mild COVID-19. The wider study: Largely, the TCR clusters proved donor specific.

Study results and caveats: Pre-infection memory showed some responding clones, and this suggested that cross-reactive memory joined. Contracting CD4+ clones lay largely in CM and EM, with CD8+ ones residing in EMRA.

Constant-segment primers served in 5'RACE that generated TCR alpha and TCR beta cDNA libraries bearing sample barcodes and UMIs. In TCRdb, the 5' RACE reads were re-called with MiXCR into one record per CDR3 protein. The table records around 300,000 distinct CDR3 sequences, roughly an eighth of them present only once. The sample comprised PBMCs or a T cell subset sorted from them (not recorded which). The source is a young man who had mild COVID-19 (a few samples of this study predate the infection). Cell type and time point are not known. The V call is TRBV7-2, the J call TRBJ2-7; 10 bases match TRBD1. The CDR3 loop reads CASSEGQGGVYEQYF. CDR3 DNA sequence: TGTGCCAGCAGCGAAGGACAGGGGGGAGTCTACGAGCAGTACTTC.